This entry describes one T cell receptor (beta chain). The CDR3 extends over 14 amino acids. The V gene end was trimmed by 5 bases and the J gene end by 7 bases; junction bases not matched to a gene: 9. The germline CDR1 and CDR2 sequences are LNHDA and SQIVND (reference sequence). The data stem from a study of blood T cell repertoires in COVID-19. Authors' data handling: Amplifying reference gene primers gave estimates of nucleated cell counts. Sequenced by immunoSEQ multiplex PCR; TCRdb stores in-frame clones only, minus some. V, J and clone size were drawn from that table, and D and trimming were deduced from the DNA. The sample consists of 95,000 to 120,000 clones, approximately 80% of them appearing once.

This clonotype originated in a woman aged 70-85 years with acute or convalescent COVID-19. This chain connects TRBV19 to TRBJ1-2; 8 nucleotides match TRBD1. The sample comprised peripheral blood. The CDR3 region has the DNA TGTGCCAGTAGTCCGGACAGGGCTTATGGTGGCTACACCTTC. Its translation is CASSPDRAYGGYTF. The full variable domain, with the rest looked up from reference TRBV19 and TRBJ1-2, is DGGITQSPKYLFRKEGQNVTLSCEQNLNHDAMYWYRQDPGQGLRLIYYSQIVNDFQKGDIAEGYSVSREKKESFPLTVTSAQKNPTAFYLCASSPDRAYGGYTFGSGTRLTVV.